This T cell receptor (beta chain) was sequenced in a study of blood T cell repertoires in COVID-19. Whole-study context: Acute and convalescent COVID-19 specimens originated in the United States, Italy and Spain.

The repertoire was sequenced with immunoSEQ multiplex PCR; TCRdb's copy has only in-frame clones and lacks some. The table has roughly 190,000 clones, 65% to 85% seen once; the top ten hold about 3.5%. Material: PBMCs or T cells enriched from blood (not recorded which). The TCR was taken from a woman aged 25 to 39 who had recovered from COVID-19.

The CDR3 is CASSFPGGREKLFF. The CDR3 region has the DNA TGTGCCAGCAGTTTTCCAGGGGGCCGTGAAAAACTGTTTTTT. The chain has TRBV28 and TRBJ1-4, with 8 bases lining up with TRBD1. The V gene's germline CDR1 is MDHEN and CDR2 SYDVKM. This CDR3 is built from 14 residues. The trim removed 3 bases at V and 7 bases at J, leaving 4 bases unmatched.